This T cell receptor (beta chain) was recovered during a study of T cell changes during pregnancy in multiple sclerosis. The germline V gene encodes CDR1 SGHVS and CDR2 FQNEAQ. Trimming took 5 bases from V and 1 from J, leaving 9 bases between them. The CDR3 covers 14 residues. The assay was immunoSEQ multiplex PCR, and TCRdb's table has in-frame clones only and misses some. The sample records 40,000 to 55,000 clones, about 93% being singletons. The gene calls are TRBV7-8 and TRBJ2-1; D might be TRBD2 (6 bases). The receptor's source is a female donor in good health, enrolled as a control in a pregnancy study. The input for sequencing was CD4+ T cells from peripheral blood mononuclear cells, taken after pregnancy. CDR3 in DNA: TGTGCCAGCAGCCACGGGAGTTCCTACAATGAGCAGTTCTTC. Residues: CASSHGSSYNEQFF.